These 10 T cell receptor beta chains were all obtained from the same sample, sequenced in a study of T cell repertoires in cytomegalovirus infection. TCRdb itself ran the reads through MiXCR, one entry per CDR3 protein. The repertoire consists of 55,000 to 70,000 distinct CDR3 sequences, with roughly 34% occurring once and the leading ten covering 70%. No cognate antigen is known for these TCRs. Material: PBMCs, sequenced either directly or after in vitro stimulation (not recorded which). All receptors derive from a human donor in good health (CMV status not recorded). Some clones in this sample may be carry-over from other donors' samples.

This chain joins TRBV6-8 and TRBJ1-6; a weak D match, TRBD1 (6 bases). This CDR3 spans 15 amino acids. The V end lost 5 bases, the J end lost 4 bases, and 12 bases lay between the germline ends. The germline V gene has CDR1 MNHGY and CDR2 SAAAGT. The CDR3 bases are TGTGCCAGCAGTCCGCGGACAGCTTATAATTCACCCCTCCACTTT. Translating it yields CASSPRTAYNSPLHF.

A remark on this clonotype: The CDR3 carries no conserved terminal phenylalanine or tryptophan, so it likely arises from a read error. The DNA is omitted, as the CDR3 cannot be located on it reliably, and the CDR3 follows TCRdb's listing. The J gene is TRBJ2-5, the V gene TRBV12-3 or TRBV12-4. The length of the CDR3 is 11 amino acids, counting both ends. The CDR3 spells CASSFGFGLTV.

V is TRBV2 and J is TRBJ1-1; D unclear. The germline CDR1 and CDR2 sequences are SNHLY and FYNNEI. V was pared by 6 bases and J by 5 bases, with 13 bases between. This CDR3 is 13 amino acids long. In DNA, the CDR3 is TGTGCCAGCAGCAGTCAATCCGGGACTGAAGCTTTCTTT. Translating it yields CASSSQSGTEAFF.

This clonotype appeared a few times. The chain couples TRBV7-2 to TRBJ2-7; D is uncertain. Germline CDR1 and CDR2: SGHTA and FQGNSA. The CDR3 has 14 residues. The V end lost 2 bases, the J end lost 2 bases, and 10 bases lay between the germline ends. Written as DNA, the CDR3 is TGTGCCAGCAGCTTAACGGCTGGCCCCTACGAGCAGTACTTC. Translating it yields CASSLTAGPYEQYF.

This clonotype was seen repeatedly, ten times or more. V usage is TRBV5-6 and J usage is TRBJ1-2; tentatively, D is TRBD1 (5 bases). Germline CDR1 reads SGHDT; CDR2 reads YYEEEE. V lost 1 base to trimming and J lost 4 bases, with 11 bases between them. The CDR3 totals 14 residues. CDR3 residues: CASSLSVRVYGYTF. The CDR3 DNA sequence: TGTGCCAGCAGCTTGTCGGTCAGGGTCTATGGCTACACCTTC.

The genes are TRBV10-3 and TRBJ2-5; no firm D call. The CDR3 covers 14 residues. Per germline, CDR1 ENHRY and CDR2 SYGVKD. V lost 0 bases and J 1 base, leaving 6 bases between the germline ends. CDR3 bases: TGTGCCATCAGTGAGTCGTCTAGCCAAGAGACCCAGTACTTC. Translated, it gives CAISESSSQETQYF.

This clonotype was recorded a few times. The J gene is TRBJ2-1, the V gene TRBV7-9; D remains unclear. This CDR3 contains 13 residues. Germline CDR1 is SEHNR and CDR2 is FQNEAQ (reference sequence). V was pared by 7 bases and J by 12 bases, with 19 bases between. The CDR3 loop reads CASTSRQVVSQFF. CDR3 coding DNA: TGTGCCAGCACCTCACGGCAGGTAGTTTCGCAGTTCTTC. The whole variable domain, filled in from reference TRBV7-9 and TRBJ2-1, reads DTGVSQNPRHKITKRGQNVTFRCDPISEHNRLYWYRQTLGQGPEFLTYFQNEAQLEKSRLLSDRFSAERPKGSFSTLEIQRTEQGDSAMYLCASTSRQVVSQFFGPGTRLTVL.

The genes are TRBV19 and TRBJ2-1, with 15 nucleotides matching TRBD2. Trimming removed 7 bases from V and 6 bases from J; junction bases left unmatched: 13. Germline V gene lookup returns CDR1 LNHDA and CDR2 SQIVND (reference sequence). This CDR3 contains 18 residues. DNA for the CDR3: TGTGCCAGTACCCTGGGACTAGCGGGGGGTCCGAGAACCAATGAGCAGTTCTTC. Protein: CASTLGLAGGPRTNEQFF. Using reference TRBV19 and TRBJ2-1 for the parts outside the CDR3, the full variable domain is DGGITQSPKYLFRKEGQNVTLSCEQNLNHDAMYWYRQDPGQGLRLIYYSQIVNDFQKGDIAEGYSVSREKKESFPLTVTSAQKNPTAFYLCASTLGLAGGPRTNEQFFGPGTRLTVL.

In its sample, this clonotype was seen a few times. The V call is TRBV28, the J call TRBJ1-1, with D perhaps TRBD1 (5 bases). The CDR3 has 18 amino acids. Trimming shortened V by 2 bases and J by 1 base, and 20 bases separated the two germline ends. Looked up from germline, CDR1 is MDHEN and CDR2 is SYDVKM. The DNA of the CDR3 is TGTGCCAGCAGTTTACTCCCCCTTTCGAGGGGCGGGAACACTGAAGCTTTCTTT. Encoded protein: CASSLLPLSRGGNTEAFF.

This CDR3 is CASSVDRAFYGYTF. CDR3 in DNA: TGTGCCAGCAGTGTCGACAGGGCCTTTTATGGCTACACCTTC. V and J are TRBV27 and TRBJ1-2; TRBD1 agrees at 7 bases. With V trimmed by 5 bases and J by 5 bases, 8 bases remained unmatched. The CDR3 has 14 residues. Per germline, CDR1 MNHEY and CDR2 SMNVEV (reference sequence).